This passage covers 26 T cell receptor beta chains from one sample sequenced in a study of OX40 agonist ivuxolimab in advanced cancers. Sequenced by immunoSEQ multiplex PCR; TCRdb stores in-frame clones only, minus some. The sample lists over 40,000 clones; roughly 84% were seen once. The sample was CD4+ or CD8+ T cells sorted from blood, taken in a trial of the OX40 agonist ivuxolimab. Receptors were obtained from an adult with an advanced solid tumor such as melanoma, head and neck, liver or kidney cancer.

This chain joins TRBV11-2 and TRBJ2-2, with D unclear. CDR1 and CDR2 (germline): SGHAT, FQNNGV. The CDR3 is 13 amino acids. Trimming took off 5 bases at V and 5 bases at J, with 9 bases between the two ends. The CDR3: CASSPVRTGELFF. In DNA form, the CDR3 reads TGTGCCAGCAGCCCCGTGCGTACCGGGGAGCTGTTTTTT.

The genes are TRBV7-2 and TRBJ1-1; the match to TRBD1 covers 10 bases. Germline V gene data show CDR1 as SGHTA and CDR2 as FQGNSA. The CDR3 is 15 residues long. V lost 4 bases, J lost 3 bases, and 5 bases stayed unmatched. CDR3 amino acids: CASSSRTGGDTEAFF. CDR3 nucleotide sequence: TGTGCCAGCAGCTCTAGGACAGGGGGGGACACTGAAGCTTTCTTT.

This clone has just a few counts. The chain uses TRBV29-1 and TRBJ2-3; D is possibly TRBD2 (6 bases). The CDR3 spans 14 residues. Germline values: CDR1 SQVTM, CDR2 ANQGSEA. Trimming stripped 1 base from V and 1 base from J, with 9 bases between. CDR3 bases: TGCAGCGTTGAAGTGCGGGACGGCACAGATACGCAGTATTTT. It codes for CSVEVRDGTDTQYF.

V and J are TRBV18 and TRBJ1-2; the D is unclear. Germline V CDR1 and CDR2: KGHSH, LQKENI. With 2 bases removed from V and 8 bases from J, the gap between germline ends came to 9 bases. The CDR3 spans 12 residues. Here the CDR3 reads CASSPISKGYTF. CDR3 nucleotide sequence: TGTGCCAGCTCACCAATTTCGAAAGGCTACACCTTC.

J is TRBJ1-5 and V is TRBV29-1; D is possibly TRBD1 (6 bases). The germline V gene has CDR1 SQVTM and CDR2 ANQGSEA. The CDR3 spans 13 residues. V lost 6 bases to trimming and J lost 6 bases, with 15 bases between them. The CDR3 nucleotides are TGCAGCGTGGTAGGGGGTCCCAGTCAGCCCCAGCATTTT. Encoded protein: CSVVGGPSQPQHF.

The genes are TRBV2 and TRBJ2-2, with D perhaps TRBD1 (7 bases). Germline V lookup: CDR1 SNHLY, CDR2 FYNNEI. V lost 7 bases, J lost 2 bases, and 17 bases lay in between. CDR3 size: 16 residues. This chain's CDR3 is CASIPRGTENTGELFF. The CDR3 nucleotides read TGTGCCAGCATACCCCGGGGGACAGAAAACACCGGGGAGCTGTTTTTT.

This clone came up a few times. The chain couples TRBV7-2 to TRBJ2-1; D tentatively reads TRBD1 or TRBD2 (6 bases each). Germline values: CDR1 SGHTA, CDR2 FQGNSA. CDR3 length equals 15 residues. V was shortened by 5 bases and J by 5 bases, with 16 bases between the two germline ends. CDR3 amino acids: CASSPDSRGHNEQFF. In nucleotides, the CDR3 is TGTGCCAGCAGCCCAGACAGCCGGGGGCACAATGAGCAGTTCTTC.

The CDR3 here is CATSRVWGVGGYTF. In nucleotides, the CDR3 is TGTGCCACCAGCAGAGTATGGGGAGTGGGGGGCTACACCTTC. The V and J genes are TRBV15 and TRBJ1-2; D is unclear. CDR1 LNHNV and CDR2 YYDKDF come from the germline V gene (reference sequence). The V end lost 1 base, the J end lost 8 bases, and 14 bases lay between the germline ends. This CDR3 contains 14 residues.

The chain is built from TRBV19 and TRBJ1-2, with 8 bases that match TRBD1. After removal of 2 bases from V and 7 bases from J, the junction contained 6 bases not matched to a gene. The CDR3 spans 14 residues. Germline CDR1 LNHDA, CDR2 SQIVND (reference sequence). Written as DNA, the CDR3 is TGTGCCAGTAGTATAAGGGACAGGAGGGGTGGCTACACCTTC. Its protein product is CASSIRDRRGGYTF.

The rearrangement links TRBV7-2 to TRBJ1-1; D possibly corresponds to TRBD1 (5 bases). The CDR3 has 13 amino acids. V lost 5 bases to trimming and J lost 3 bases, with 10 bases between them. The germline CDR1 and CDR2 sequences are SGHTA and FQGNSA. CDR3 DNA sequence: TGTGCCAGCAGCACACGACAGTACACTGAAGCTTTCTTT. This gives the protein CASSTRQYTEAFF.

The chain joins TRBV19 to TRBJ2-2; 7 nucleotides align to TRBD1. CDR3 size: 14 residues. V lost 3 bases and J lost 14; bases outside the gene matches: 12. Germline V gene sequence: CDR1 LNHDA, CDR2 SQIVND (reference sequence). Here the CDR3 reads CASSIRTGARVLFF. CDR3 nucleotide sequence: TGTGCCAGTAGTATTCGGACAGGAGCTCGTGTACTGTTTTTT. The full variable domain, rest sourced from reference TRBV19 and TRBJ2-2, is DGGITQSPKYLFRKEGQNVTLSCEQNLNHDAMYWYRQDPGQGLRLIYYSQIVNDFQKGDIAEGYSVSREKKESFPLTVTSAQKNPTAFYLCASSIRTGARVLFFGEGSRLTVL.

The chain links TRBV19 to TRBJ1-5; D perhaps matches TRBD1 (5 bases). V was cut by 0 bases and J by 5 bases, with 20 bases left in between. The CDR3 runs to 18 residues. Germline assignment: CDR1 LNHDA and CDR2 SQIVND (reference sequence). In DNA form, the CDR3 reads TGTGCCAGTAGTATAGACCCGACCGGGACCCTAAGCCATCAGCCCCAGCATTTT. Translation gives CASSIDPTGTLSHQPQHF.

The rearrangement joins TRBV14 to TRBJ1-6; D gene uncertain. The ends were cut back, 1 base at V and 9 bases at J, with 10 bases in the middle. Per the germline V gene, CDR1 is SGHDN and CDR2 is FVKESK. The CDR3 is 14 amino acids. The CDR3 loop is CASSQVGSTSPLHF. The DNA for the CDR3 is TGTGCCAGCAGCCAAGTCGGATCCACTTCACCCCTCCACTTT.

Of note for this clone: Additional DNA sequences in this sample encode the identical CDR3. This chain uses TRBV11-3 with TRBJ2-5, with D perhaps TRBD2 (5 bases). Germline V lookup: CDR1 SGHNT, CDR2 YENEEA. V lost 1 base to trimming and J lost 2 bases, with 5 bases between them. The CDR3 extends over 13 amino acids. The DNA for the CDR3 is TGTGCCAGCAGCTTAGGAGGGCAAGAGACCCAGTACTTC. It is translated as CASSLGGQETQYF.

The V and J genes are TRBV19 and TRBJ1-4; D may be TRBD1 (5 bases). Trimming stripped 4 bases from V and 4 bases from J, with 13 bases between. The CDR3 length is 15 residues. Germline-derived CDR1 and CDR2 are LNHDA and SQIVND (reference sequence). CDR3 nucleotide sequence: TGTGCCAGTAGTACCCTGCGGGGACTTAATGAAAAACTGTTTTTT. It specifies CASSTLRGLNEKLFF. Combining the CDR3 with reference TRBV19 and TRBJ1-4 gives the whole variable domain DGGITQSPKYLFRKEGQNVTLSCEQNLNHDAMYWYRQDPGQGLRLIYYSQIVNDFQKGDIAEGYSVSREKKESFPLTVTSAQKNPTAFYLCASSTLRGLNEKLFFGSGTQLSVL.

V usage is TRBV19 and J usage is TRBJ1-3; D gene uncertain. Trimming shortened V by 6 bases and J by 4 bases, and 16 bases separated the two germline ends. Germline assignment: CDR1 LNHDA and CDR2 SQIVND (reference sequence). The CDR3 has 15 residues. CDR3 loop: CASRAGIHWGNTIYF. The DNA of the CDR3 is TGTGCCAGTAGAGCCGGGATCCACTGGGGAAACACCATATATTTT. Drawing the rest from reference TRBV19 and TRBJ1-3, the complete variable domain is DGGITQSPKYLFRKEGQNVTLSCEQNLNHDAMYWYRQDPGQGLRLIYYSQIVNDFQKGDIAEGYSVSREKKESFPLTVTSAQKNPTAFYLCASRAGIHWGNTIYFGEGSWLTVV.

This rearrangement joins TRBV6-1 to TRBJ1-2; D is possibly TRBD1 (5 bases). CDR1 is MNHNS and CDR2 is SASEGT in the germline V gene. V was pared by 6 bases and J by 1 base, with 15 bases between. CDR3 length: 15 amino acids. The CDR3 reads CASRTGETLNYGYTF. The CDR3 bases are TGTGCCAGCAGAACGGGGGAGACCCTTAACTATGGCTACACCTTC.

The chain is built from TRBV20-1 and TRBJ2-7, with D hard to call. The V end was cut by 6 bases, the J end by 6 bases, with 12 bases between. Looked up from germline, CDR1 is DFQATT and CDR2 is SNEGSKA (reference sequence). This CDR3 spans 11 amino acids. In DNA, the CDR3 is TGCAGTGCGGTCGGAACGACCGAGCAGTACTTC. Translation gives CSAVGTTEQYF.

The chain carries TRBV18 and TRBJ1-5; maybe TRBD1 (5 bases). Trimming pared 3 bases from V and 3 bases from J, leaving 18 bases between. This CDR3 has 17 residues. Germline V gives CDR1 KGHSH, CDR2 LQKENI. As DNA, the CDR3 is TGTGCCAGCTCACCGGGGTCGGGGGAGGAGAACAATCAGCCCCAGCATTTT. This translates into CASSPGSGEENNQPQHF.

The chain recombines TRBV5-8 with TRBJ2-5, with 7 bases matching TRBD2. This CDR3 region has 16 residues. V gave up 4 bases and J gave up 3 bases; unmatched junction bases: 12. Germline CDR1 is SGHTS and CDR2 is YDEGEE. CDR3 in DNA: TGTGCCAGCAGCCCCGGTAGACTAGCTGAGAAAGAGACCCAGTACTTC. Its protein product is CASSPGRLAEKETQYF.

V gene TRBV25-1 combines with J gene TRBJ2-2; tentative D call: TRBD2 (6 bases). The CDR3 has 17 residues. CDR1 is MGHDK and CDR2 is SYGVNS in the germline V gene. Trimming removed 3 bases at V and 1 base at J, with 15 bases between. The CDR3 loop reads CASSEDIWEENTGELFF. The CDR3 nucleotides are TGTGCCAGCAGTGAGGATATATGGGAGGAGAACACCGGGGAGCTGTTTTTT.

Only a few counts were recorded for this clone. The chain uses TRBV14 and TRBJ2-1, with TRBD2 matching over 9 bases. Germline V gene lookup returns CDR1 SGHDN and CDR2 FVKESK. The CDR3 is 16 residues long. Germline trimming cut 3 bases from V and 0 bases from J; bases unmatched to any gene: 3. CDR3 nucleotides: TGTGCCAGCAGCCACATTAGCGGGAGCTCCTACAATGAGCAGTTCTTC. Encoded protein: CASSHISGSSYNEQFF.

The chain uses TRBV20-1 and TRBJ2-1, with D possibly TRBD1 on 5 matching bases. The V gene's germline CDR1 is DFQATT and CDR2 SNEGSKA (reference sequence). Trimming cost V 4 bases and J 9 bases, with 10 bases left between them. This CDR3 contains 11 residues. The CDR3 loop reads CSATPQVEQFF. CDR3 in DNA: TGCAGTGCTACTCCACAGGTTGAGCAGTTCTTC.

The chain links TRBV6-5 to TRBJ2-3; 7 nucleotides agree with TRBD2. V shed 7 bases and J 5 bases; nucleotides not matched to a gene: 6. CDR3 length: 13 amino acids. Germline CDR1 is MNHEY and CDR2 is SVGAGI. The CDR3 loop is CASKGGSLDTQYF. The CDR3, as DNA: TGTGCCAGCAAGGGCGGGAGTCTAGATACGCAGTATTTT.

The chain joins TRBV5-1 to TRBJ2-5, with 8 bases lining up with TRBD1. Germline V gene lookup returns CDR1 SGHRS and CDR2 YFSETQ. CDR3 size: 14 residues. J was trimmed by 4 bases and V by 1 base; bases with no gene match: 3. This CDR3 is CASSLWTGSETQYF. The CDR3 bases are TGCGCCAGCAGCTTGTGGACAGGGTCAGAGACCCAGTACTTC.

The chain joins TRBV29-1 to TRBJ1-5; a possible D gene is TRBD1 (5 bases). From germline, CDR1 is SQVTM and CDR2 ANQGSEA. This CDR3 region has 16 residues. V gave up 7 bases and J gave up 3 bases, with 22 bases separating them. CDR3 sequence: CSGDPTHRYSNQPQHF. The CDR3 DNA reads as TGCAGCGGCGACCCGACGCACAGGTATTCCAATCAGCCCCAGCATTTT. The complete variable domain, with remaining parts taken from reference TRBV29-1 and TRBJ1-5, reads SAVISQKPSRDICQRGTSLTIQCQVDSQVTMMFWYRQQPGQSLTLIATANQGSEATYESGFVIDKFPISRPNLTFSTLTVSNMSPEDSSIYLCSGDPTHRYSNQPQHFGDGTRLSIL.